A single sample is the source of the 31 T cell receptor beta chains below, sequenced in a study of cytomegalovirus exposure and HLA in healthy donors. 13 Jbeta primers and 60 Vbeta primers were used for the PCR. Repertoires were generated with immunoSEQ multiplex PCR, while TCRdb's copy carries only in-frame clones and drops some. Of approximately 120,000 clones listed, 81% are singletons. Sample: PBMCs. These receptors were taken from a man between 18 and 35 years old in good health and CMV-seropositive.

The chain links TRBV19 to TRBJ2-7; weak D call: TRBD2 (6 bases). The CDR3 spans 15 residues. Per the germline V gene, CDR1 is LNHDA and CDR2 is SQIVND (reference sequence). The V end lost 1 base, the J end lost 3 bases, and 13 bases lay between the germline ends. CDR3 sequence reads: CASSIVPGAVYEQYF. DNA for the CDR3: TGTGCCAGTAGTATAGTCCCGGGAGCTGTCTACGAGCAGTACTTC.

The chain employs TRBV6-6 and TRBJ1-2; D gene uncertain. The CDR3 covers 15 residues. Trimming shortened V by 5 bases and J by 8 bases, and 21 bases separated the two germline ends. The germline CDR1 and CDR2 sequences are MNHNY and SVGAGI (reference sequence). CDR3 sequence reads: CASSRSESRGRGYTF. Written as DNA, the CDR3 is TGTGCCAGCAGTCGTTCGGAGAGCCGAGGGAGAGGCTACACCTTC.

V gene TRBV9 combines with J gene TRBJ2-6; D possibly corresponds to TRBD2 (6 bases). Trimming left V 2 bases short and J 0 bases short, with 12 bases between. The CDR3 runs 17 residues. CDR1 SGDLS and CDR2 YYNGEE come from the germline V gene. The CDR3 sequence is CASSVFAGSSGANVLTF. As DNA, the CDR3 is TGTGCCAGCAGCGTCTTCGCGGGAAGCTCTGGGGCCAACGTCCTGACTTTC.

The chain carries TRBV30 and TRBJ1-1; 7 positions agree with TRBD1. The germline V gene has CDR1 GTSNPN and CDR2 SVGIG (reference sequence). Trimming at V came to 4 bases and at J to 4 bases, leaving 6 bases not matched to a gene. The CDR3 sequence is 13 residues long. This CDR3 is CAWNRDSLTEAFF. In DNA form, the CDR3 reads TGTGCCTGGAACCGGGACAGCCTCACTGAAGCTTTCTTT.

This chain uses TRBV5-1 with TRBJ2-1; the match to TRBD2 covers 9 bases. Germline trimming cut 0 bases from V and 10 bases from J; bases unmatched to any gene: 5. The length of the CDR3 is 14 residues. The germline CDR1 and CDR2 sequences are SGHRS and YFSETQ. The CDR3: CASSLVSGSSEQFF. The CDR3 bases are TGCGCCAGCAGCTTGGTTAGCGGGAGTTCGGAGCAGTTCTTC.

The gene calls are TRBV11-2 and TRBJ2-1; weak D call: TRBD2 (6 bases). CDR1 and CDR2 (germline): SGHAT, FQNNGV. The CDR3 spans 18 residues. V was cut by 5 bases and J by 4 bases, with 24 bases left in between. The CDR3 region is CASSLISSSGVRYNEQFF. The CDR3 coding sequence is TGTGCCAGCAGCCTCATCTCTTCATCGGGGGTAAGGTACAATGAGCAGTTCTTC.

The chain is built from TRBV29-1 and TRBJ2-2; 8 bases line up with TRBD1. Germline V CDR1 and CDR2: SQVTM, ANQGSEA. The CDR3 covers 14 residues. The V segment lost 4 bases and the J segment 7 bases; nucleotides outside the gene matches: 8. CDR3 in DNA: TGCAGCGTTGGGAGACAGGGGATGATCGGGGAGCTGTTTTTT. Translated, it gives CSVGRQGMIGELFF.

The gene calls are TRBV7-2 and TRBJ1-5; 7 bases are a match to TRBD1. The V and J ends lost 4 bases and 6 bases, in that order; junction bases with no gene match: 15. The CDR3 extends over 17 amino acids. Germline V gives CDR1 SGHTA, CDR2 FQGNSA. CDR3 nucleotide sequence: TGTGCCAGCAGCTCCTTACCAGGGGGAATTACAGGTCAGCCCCAGCATTTT. Its translation is CASSSLPGGITGQPQHF.

The chain has TRBV4-1 and TRBJ2-5, with 7 bases aligning to TRBD1. Trimming took 0 bases from V and 2 from J; bases not matched to a gene: 3. The germline V gene encodes CDR1 MGHRA and CDR2 YSYEKL. The CDR3 is 15 amino acids. The chain's CDR3 is CASSQDGTAQETQYF. The CDR3, as DNA: TGCGCCAGCAGCCAAGACGGGACAGCACAAGAGACCCAGTACTTC.

The chain uses TRBV18 and TRBJ2-2, with 9 bases that match TRBD1. This CDR3 contains 18 residues. The junction had 12 bases not matched to a gene; V was cut back by 2 bases and J by 5 bases. Germline assignment: CDR1 KGHSH and CDR2 LQKENI. The CDR3 DNA is TGTGCCAGCTCACCATTGCCCGTCGGACAGGGGCGGACCGGGGAGCTGTTTTTT. Its protein is CASSPLPVGQGRTGELFF.

This clone occurred a few times. This sequence joins TRBV6-5 and TRBJ2-3; TRBD2 might be the D (6 bases). This CDR3 has 14 residues. Trimming took off 6 bases at V and 3 bases at J, with 13 bases between the two ends. Germline V gene lookup returns CDR1 MNHEY and CDR2 SVGAGI. CDR3 nucleotide sequence: TGTGCCAGCAGGGGAGGACTTGGTACAGATACGCAGTATTTT. Its protein is CASRGGLGTDTQYF.

The V call is TRBV2, the J call TRBJ2-5; 7 nucleotides align to TRBD2. Germline V gives CDR1 SNHLY, CDR2 FYNNEI. This CDR3 comprises 14 residues. The V and J ends lost 7 bases and 0 bases, in that order; junction bases with no gene match: 5. The CDR3 is CASTQAGYQETQYF. CDR3 coding DNA: TGTGCCAGCACCCAAGCGGGGTACCAAGAGACCCAGTACTTC.

The CDR3 protein is CAWSGENNSPLHF. CDR3 DNA sequence: TGTGCCTGGAGTGGAGAAAACAATTCACCCCTCCACTTT. The chain joins TRBV30 to TRBJ1-6; D gene unclear. Germline lookup yields CDR1 GTSNPN and CDR2 SVGIG (reference sequence). The CDR3 is 13 residues long. Trimming removed 1 base at V and 7 bases at J, with 8 bases between.

The chain joins TRBV5-1 to TRBJ1-4, with 9 bases fitting TRBD1. The germline CDR1 and CDR2 sequences are SGHRS and YFSETQ. There are 14 residues in the CDR3. V was clipped by 4 bases and J by 7 bases; unmatched bases: 5. The DNA for the CDR3 is TGCGCCAGCAGCCCCGGGACAGGGACTGAAAAACTGTTTTTT. Protein product: CASSPGTGTEKLFF.

V is TRBV10-1 and J is TRBJ2-3, with 10 bases matching TRBD2. CDR3 length equals 16 residues. The germline V gene has CDR1 WNHNN and CDR2 SYGVQD (reference sequence). J was trimmed by 5 bases and V by 3 bases; bases with no gene match: 8. This CDR3 is CASSDPSGGAIDTQYF. In DNA, the CDR3 is TGCGCCAGCAGTGATCCAAGCGGGGGGGCAATAGATACGCAGTATTTT.

The chain recombines TRBV12-5 with TRBJ2-1; D gene ambiguous. Germline V gives CDR1 LGHNT, CDR2 FRNRAP. Trimming took off 1 base at V and 0 bases at J, with 4 bases between the two ends. The CDR3 loop spans 14 amino acids. The CDR3 DNA sequence: TGTGCTAGTGGTTTGGGCAGCTCCTACAATGAGCAGTTCTTC. Amino acid sequence: CASGLGSSYNEQFF.

The chain couples TRBV4-3 to TRBJ1-1; D not resolved. Between the trimmed V and J ends, which lost 0 bases and 1 base, there was a span of 9 bases. There are 15 residues in the CDR3. CDR1 and CDR2 from the germline V gene are LGHNA and YSLEER. The CDR3 coding sequence is TGCGCCAGCAGCCAAGAAAGGAACAGGAACACTGAAGCTTTCTTT. Protein: CASSQERNRNTEAFF.

This clone was detected a few times. V and J are TRBV6-1 and TRBJ1-2; 8 bases line up with TRBD1. Germline CDR1 and CDR2: MNHNS and SASEGT. J lost 7 bases, V lost 6 bases, and 13 bases had no gene match. This CDR3 is 15 amino acids long. The CDR3 loop is CASRPSRGRVGGYTF. The CDR3 bases are TGTGCCAGCAGGCCCTCCAGGGGGCGTGTTGGTGGCTACACCTTC.

This rearrangement joins TRBV5-1 to TRBJ2-1; D might be TRBD2 (5 bases). CDR3 size: 14 residues. Trimming removed 0 bases at V and 4 bases at J, with 8 bases between. Germline V gene data show CDR1 as SGHRS and CDR2 as YFSETQ. The CDR3 coding sequence is TGCGCCAGCAGCTTGGAAGCGGATTACAATGAGCAGTTCTTC. Translation gives CASSLEADYNEQFF.

The chain joins TRBV11-2 to TRBJ2-7, with TRBD2 identical over 12 bases. J was trimmed by 3 bases and V by 1 base; bases with no gene match: 1. The germline V gene has CDR1 SGHAT and CDR2 FQNNGV. The CDR3 sequence is 15 residues long. The CDR3 loop is CASSLATSGGYEQYF. The CDR3 DNA sequence: TGTGCCAGCAGCTTAGCGACTAGCGGGGGCTACGAGCAGTACTTC. The full variable domain, rest sourced from reference TRBV11-2 and TRBJ2-7, is EAGVAQSPRYKIIEKRQSVAFWCNPISGHATLYWYQQILGQGPKLLIQFQNNGVVDDSQLPKDRFSAERLKGVDSTLKIQPAKLEDSAVYLCASSLATSGGYEQYFGPGTRLTVT.

CDR3 loop: CASSLETDTEAFF. In DNA, the CDR3 is TGCGCCAGCAGCTTGGAGACAGACACTGAAGCTTTCTTT. V is TRBV5-1 and J is TRBJ1-1, with D possibly TRBD1 on 5 matching bases. Per germline, CDR1 SGHRS and CDR2 YFSETQ. The CDR3 is 13 residues long. The germline V and J ends were trimmed by 0 bases and 3 bases, with 6 bases remaining between them.

The sample holds one count of this clone. CDR3: CASSPGGRGFSHEQFF. DNA for the CDR3: TGCGCCAGCAGCCCCGGTGGTCGGGGATTTTCCCATGAGCAGTTCTTC. The rearrangement links TRBV5-1 to TRBJ2-1; possibly TRBD2 for D (5 bases). Germline V gives CDR1 SGHRS, CDR2 YFSETQ. Trimming cost V 4 bases and J 8 bases, with 22 bases left between them. The CDR3 sequence is 16 residues long.

The V call is TRBV18, the J call TRBJ2-7; a possible D gene is TRBD1 (6 bases). This CDR3 is built from 17 residues. V was trimmed by 2 bases and J by 3 bases, leaving 20 bases between them. Looked up from germline, CDR1 is KGHSH and CDR2 is LQKENI. The CDR3: CASSPETGTQLIYEQYF. CDR3 DNA: TGTGCCAGCTCACCAGAAACCGGGACACAGCTCATCTACGAGCAGTACTTC.

The chain carries TRBV20-1 and TRBJ2-1, with D possibly being TRBD1 (5 bases). Trimming left V 3 bases short and J 9 bases short, with 6 bases between. The CDR3 spans 10 residues. The germline gives CDR1 DFQATT, CDR2 SNEGSKA (reference sequence). In DNA form, the CDR3 reads TGCAGTGCTAGGGACACTGAGCAGTTCTTC. It translates to CSARDTEQFF.

This rearrangement joins TRBV5-1 to TRBJ2-3; 12 bases align to TRBD2. This CDR3 contains 15 residues. The ends lost 1 base at V and 6 bases at J; junction bases unmatched: 3. CDR1 is SGHRS and CDR2 is YFSETQ in the germline V gene. The CDR3 loop reads CASSLTSGRSDTQYF. DNA for the CDR3: TGCGCCAGCAGCTTGACTAGCGGGAGGTCGGATACGCAGTATTTT.

V is TRBV29-1 and J is TRBJ2-7; 13 bases match TRBD2. V gave up 5 bases and J gave up 3 bases; unmatched junction bases: 7. Germline CDR1 and CDR2: SQVTM and ANQGSEA. CDR3 length equals 15 residues. CDR3: CSVTSGRAPVYEQYF. CDR3 in DNA: TGCAGCGTTACTAGCGGGAGGGCCCCTGTCTACGAGCAGTACTTC.

The V call is TRBV2, the J call TRBJ2-1; 11 nucleotides match TRBD1. CDR3 length equals 15 residues. CDR1 is SNHLY and CDR2 is FYNNEI in the germline V gene. The V gene end was trimmed by 3 bases and the J gene end by 8 bases; junction bases not matched to a gene: 6. In DNA, the CDR3 is TGTGCCAGCAGTGATTTGGGACAGGGGGTCTATGAGCAGTTCTTC. The encoded protein is CASSDLGQGVYEQFF.

J is TRBJ1-2 and V is TRBV5-6; D is perhaps TRBD1 (5 bases). CDR1 and CDR2 from the germline V gene are SGHDT and YYEEEE. This CDR3 contains 15 residues. Trimming shortened V by 4 bases and J by 4 bases, and 17 bases separated the two germline ends. Here the CDR3 reads CASSQGARGLYGYTF. The CDR3 nucleotides read TGTGCCAGCAGCCAAGGAGCGAGGGGACTCTATGGCTACACCTTC. The variable domain in full, with the rest retrieved from reference TRBV5-6 and TRBJ1-2, is DAGVTQSPTHLIKTRGQQVTLRCSPKSGHDTVSWYQQALGQGPQFIFQYYEEEERQRGNFPDRFSGHQFPNYSSELNVNALLLGDSALYLCASSQGARGLYGYTFGSGTRLTVV.

The chain is built from TRBV6-1 and TRBJ2-3; D is perhaps TRBD1 (6 bases). Trimming took 6 bases from V and 4 from J, leaving 17 bases between them. CDR3 length: 15 amino acids. Germline V lookup: CDR1 MNHNS, CDR2 SASEGT. The CDR3 sequence: CASSLYRDLSDTQYF. CDR3 sequence (DNA): TGTGCCAGCAGCCTGTACAGGGATTTGTCAGATACGCAGTATTTT.

This chain links TRBV6-1 with TRBJ1-6; no clear D. There are 15 residues in the CDR3. CDR1 is MNHNS, CDR2 SASEGT, per germline. Between the trimmed V and J ends, which lost 4 bases and 7 bases, there was a span of 14 bases. The CDR3 bases are TGTGCCAGCAGTGGACACTCGGCGCGAAATTCACCCCTCCACTTT. Its translation: CASSGHSARNSPLHF.

This clone appeared a single time. The chain links TRBV27 to TRBJ1-5; 11 positions match TRBD1. In germline, CDR1 is MNHEY, CDR2 SMNVEV (reference sequence). Trimming at V came to 6 bases and at J to 6 bases, leaving 7 bases not matched to a gene. The CDR3 is 15 residues long. CDR3 amino acids: CASSRGTGGAQPQHF. The CDR3 DNA sequence: TGTGCCAGCAGCCGGGGGACAGGGGGTGCTCAGCCCCAGCATTTT.